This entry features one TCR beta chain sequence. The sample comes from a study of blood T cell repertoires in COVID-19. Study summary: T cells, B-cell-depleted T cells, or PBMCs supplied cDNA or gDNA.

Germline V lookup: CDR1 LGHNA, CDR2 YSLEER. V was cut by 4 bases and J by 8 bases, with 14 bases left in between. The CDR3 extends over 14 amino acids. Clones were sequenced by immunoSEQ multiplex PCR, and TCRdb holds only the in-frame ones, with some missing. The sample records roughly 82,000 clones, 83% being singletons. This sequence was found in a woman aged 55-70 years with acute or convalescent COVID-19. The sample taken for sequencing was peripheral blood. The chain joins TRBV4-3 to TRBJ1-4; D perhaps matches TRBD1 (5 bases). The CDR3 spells CASSRGTPGEKLFF. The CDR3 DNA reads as TGCGCCAGCAGCCGCGGGACTCCTGGCGAAAAACTGTTTTTT.